This T cell receptor beta chain was captured in a study of blood T cell repertoires in COVID-19 (dated by TCRdb to the early 2020s). Concerning the study at large: Samples covering the acute and convalescent phases of COVID-19 were provided by collaborators in the United States, Italy and Spain. The material from the prospective study consisted of cDNA or gDNA derived from T cells, B-cell-depleted T cells, or PBMCs. The dataset comprised deeply sampled blood TCRbeta repertoires from subjects exposed to, actively infected with, or recovered from COVID-19. The repertoires were released in a freely available public database intended as a resource for research on the immune response to SARS-CoV-2. The samples were drawn from the first 160 participants of the ongoing ImmuneRACE study and from 1,254 subjects provided by 6 global collaborators. A de-identified subject ID, COVID-19 status, age in years and sex were almost always included in the sample metadata. HLA class I and class II types, where available, came from metadata supplied by the sample provider rather than from assay-based typing. Broad study findings and their caveats: The quantity of clinical and demographic metadata differed by source and by participant and was supplied without curation.

V is cut back by 2 bases and J by 7 bases, with 5 bases in the junction unmatched. Including cysteine and phenylalanine, the CDR3 has 14 amino acids. Only the CDR3 DNA is retained, 42 bases long and in frame from the first base. From the germline V gene, CDR1 is MNHEY and CDR2 is SVGEGT. Each collaborating institution followed its own protocols to collect whole blood in K2EDTA tubes. Collaborator samples were shipped for TCRbeta analysis as frozen whole blood, isolated PBMCs, or DNA extracted from either sample type. The immunoSEQ Assay, a bias-controlled multiplex PCR, was used to amplify TCRbeta CDR3 regions from genomic DNA. As for how the authors treated the data: The number of nucleated cells in each sample was estimated by amplification of reference gene primers within the assay. To quantify the absolute abundance of each unique TCRbeta CDR3 rearrangement, sequence reads were collapsed and filtered. For each sample, productive Simpson clonality was calculated as the square root of Simpson's diversity index across productive rearrangements. TCRdb limited this immuneACCESS table to in-frame rearrangements with V and J called. A share of clones is missing; checked studies link under half to unresolved V genes, and the rest is unexplained. That table gives V, J and clone size, and the DNA gave D and trimming. This sample is represented by 15,000 to 20,000 clones; 65% to 90% of them were singletons. In total, the top ten clones hold roughly two thirds of the sample.

On this clone itself: The antigen it recognizes is unknown. Qualities for individual bases were not recorded, and no much larger clone is one base off.

The chain joins TRBV6-2 or TRBV6-3 to TRBJ1-5; 7 junctional bases match TRBD1. Input material: peripheral blood. The TCR was taken from an elderly man with acute or convalescent COVID-19. The nucleotide sequence is given as TGTGCCAGCAGTTACCTCCAGGGGGGACAGCCCCAGCATTTT. Translated, this gives CASSYLQGGQPQHF.